This TCR beta chain emerged from a study of cytomegalovirus exposure and HLA in healthy donors. Trimming removed 1 base from V and 1 base from J, with 5 bases in between. From germline, CDR1 is SGHTS and CDR2 YDEGEE. The CDR3 is 13 residues long. The PCR ran on 60 Vbeta and 13 Jbeta primers. The assay was immunoSEQ multiplex PCR, and TCRdb's table has in-frame clones only and misses some. The sample is made up of under 150,000 clones, and the top ten hold 1.5% to 1.7% of it. As to this clone: The antigen remains unidentified.

Donors likely had unrecorded immune exposures despite being nominally healthy when sampled. Overall study results and limits: Usually a TCR sequence was rare, but some public TCRs were found in many donors.

The origin of this receptor is a woman aged 40 to 49 in good health and CMV-seronegative. This chain links TRBV5-8 with TRBJ1-2, with D unclear. Sequenced: PBMCs. The CDR3 DNA reads as TGTGCCAGCAGCTTGTCGAGTAACTATGGCTACACCTTC. As protein: CASSLSSNYGYTF.